The entry that follows covers one T cell receptor beta chain sequence. Antigen: not known. Repeated repertoire sampling spanned the course of chemoradiotherapy. This entry belongs to a study of chemoradiotherapy in HPV16-positive cancers. General study points: The functional HPV-specific definition rests on just two HPV16-positive patients. Candidate HPV-specific clones and E7-related TCR motifs grew in tumor during treatment. Better recurrence-free survival went with HPV-responsive T-cell expansion in HPV16-positive patients.

The germline CDR1 and CDR2 sequences are SEHNR and FQNEAQ (reference sequence). The ends were cut back, 2 bases at V and 4 bases at J, with 11 bases in the middle. The CDR3 sequence is 14 residues long. Profiling relied on immunoSEQ multiplex PCR, and the TCRdb table lists in-frame clones only, not all of them. The sample has about 27,000 clones, approximately 93% seen once. Sequencing used blood, obtained from a patient who underwent chemoradiotherapy. The J gene is TRBJ2-5, the V gene TRBV7-9; D is unresolved. The sequence came from a human donor with HPV-associated anogenital cancer. The CDR3 loop reads CASSLHYNRETQYF. The CDR3 bases are TGTGCCAGCAGCTTACATTACAATCGAGAGACCCAGTACTTC.